This TCR beta chain was recorded in a study of cytomegalovirus exposure and HLA in healthy donors. This CDR3 has 16 amino acids. Germline-derived CDR1 and CDR2 are SGHRS and YFSETQ. Losses at the gene ends were 0 bases for V and 1 base for J; bases not matched to a gene: 3. PCR was performed using 60 Vbeta and 13 Jbeta primers. Using immunoSEQ multiplex PCR, the repertoire was profiled, and TCRdb retains in-frame clones only, with some absent. This table holds some 170,000 clones, roughly 77% found once. The source material was PBMCs. The receptor comes from a man aged 18 to 35 in good health and CMV-seropositive. The genes are TRBV5-1 and TRBJ2-1; 8 positions match TRBD2. The CDR3 region is CASSLAGGGSYNEQFF. CDR3 in DNA: TGCGCCAGCAGCTTGGCCGGCGGGGGGTCCTACAATGAGCAGTTCTTC.